A selection of T cell receptor beta chains follows, all from one sample in a study of blood T cells in healthy people across ages. TCRdb ran MiXCR on the 5' RACE reads and lists one entry per CDR3 protein. The profile covers 750,000 to 950,000 distinct CDR3 sequences, with around 25% appearing a single time and 3% taken by the ten largest. The sample was also reused in another study, on T cells of mothers and their children.

The specimen sequenced was blood. Receptor source: a boy between 5 and 17 years old in good health. CDR3s include the opening cysteine and the closing phenylalanine or tryptophan. D genes are given only for firm matches. Size is omitted from some rows. Given values are once, few, many or a class for expanded clones.

cdr3_aa,cdr3_nt,d_call,v_call,clone_size,j_call
CASSPGQGWLETQYF,TGTGCCAGCAGTCCGGGACAGGGGTGGTTGGAGACCCAGTACTTC,TRBD1,TRBV28,few,TRBJ2-5
CASSSGIGQNFNYGYTF,TGTGCCAGCAGCTCCGGAATCGGACAGAACTTTAACTATGGCTACACCTTC,-,TRBV7-2,few,TRBJ1-2
CASSQVMGQANYEQYF,TGTGCCAGCAGCCAAGTAATGGGACAGGCAAACTACGAGCAGTACTTC,TRBD1,TRBV4-2,-,TRBJ2-7
CASSFGTGIRQPQHF,TGTGCCAGCAGCTTCGGGACAGGGATTCGGCAGCCCCAGCATTTT,TRBD1,TRBV5-6,few,TRBJ1-5
CASSSPGPEGDEQYF,TGTGCCAGCAGTTCTCCAGGACCCGAGGGGGACGAGCAGTACTTC,-,TRBV28,-,TRBJ2-7
CASSHVGGSSHNEQFF,TGTGCCAGCAGCCACGTAGGGGGGAGCAGCCACAATGAACAGTTCTTC,-,TRBV3-1,-,TRBJ2-1
CASSAAGGFPLSGANVLTF,TGTGCCAGCAGCGCAGCCGGGGGATTCCCCCTCTCTGGGGCCAACGTCCTGACTTTC,-,TRBV13,once,TRBJ2-6
CASSLGWRASIHEQYF,TGTGCCAGCAGCTTAGGTTGGAGGGCATCTATCCACGAGCAGTACTTC,-,TRBV7-2,few,TRBJ2-7
CATSDLLGKGSTGELFF,TGTGCCACCAGTGATTTATTGGGAAAGGGGTCTACCGGGGAGCTGTTTTTT,-,TRBV24-1,-,TRBJ2-2
CASSTRGRVSYEQYF,TGTGCCAGCAGCACCCGGGGCAGGGTCTCCTACGAGCAGTACTTC,-,TRBV12-3/TRBV12-4,-,TRBJ2-7
CASSPRGGTKNIQYF,TGTGCCAGCAGTCCCCGGGGGGGGACCAAAAACATTCAGTACTTC,TRBD2,TRBV12-3/TRBV12-4,few,TRBJ2-4
CASSLALASDTQYF,TGTGCCAGCAGCTTAGCTCTAGCGTCAGATACGCAGTATTTT,-,TRBV7-2,-,TRBJ2-3
CASSEGLSSYNEQFF,TGTGCCAGCAGCGAAGGACTTTCCTCCTACAATGAGCAGTTCTTC,-,TRBV9,few,TRBJ2-1
CSSSSGGDGGTQYF,TGCAGCTCGTCTAGCGGGGGGGACGGGGGGACGCAGTATTTT,TRBD2,TRBV29-1,-,TRBJ2-3
CSVGTATYNEQFF,TGCAGCGTCGGGACCGCCACCTACAATGAGCAGTTCTTC,-,TRBV29-1,few,TRBJ2-1
CASSPGGQGTFGAFF,TGTGCCAGCAGCCCTGGGGGACAGGGGACCTTTGGGGCTTTCTTT,TRBD1,TRBV2,-,TRBJ1-1
CASSLAGPDTQYF,TGTGCCAGCAGCTTGGCAGGGCCAGATACGCAGTATTTT,-,TRBV5-4,-,TRBJ2-3
CATSDFGGVSYNEQFF,TGTGCCACCAGTGATTTTGGGGGGGTCTCCTACAATGAGCAGTTCTTC,TRBD2,TRBV24-1,-,TRBJ2-1
CASSFDRAQAKNIQYF,TGCGCCAGCAGTTTCGACAGGGCTCAAGCCAAAAACATTCAGTACTTC,TRBD1,TRBV28,-,TRBJ2-4
CASTLMAGSLATNEKLFF,TGTGCCAGCACCCTTATGGCCGGGAGTCTTGCCACTAATGAAAAACTGTTTTTT,-,TRBV6-1,few,TRBJ1-4
CASRQEGTEVFF,TGTGCCAGCAGACAGGAGGGCACTGAAGTTTTCTTT,-,TRBV12-3/TRBV12-4,few,TRBJ1-1
CASSQDTVNFYNEQFF,TGCGCCAGCAGCCAAGATACGGTCAATTTCTACAATGAGCAGTTCTTC,-,TRBV4-1,-,TRBJ2-1